Listed below are T cell receptor beta chains from one sample, sequenced in a study of cytomegalovirus exposure and HLA in healthy donors. Here immunoSEQ multiplex PCR was the method, and the copy in TCRdb shows in-frame clones only, minus some. The table has roughly 140,000 clones, around 90% seen once. Sequenced material: PBMCs. The origin of the receptors is a woman between 18 and 29 years old in good health and CMV-seropositive. The CDR3 runs from the conserved cysteine through the conserved F or W.

>TRBV6-4|TRBJ1-2
CASPIGQGIYGYTF
>TRBV11-3|TRBJ2-1
CASSTTSGRYNEQFF
>TRBV19|TRBJ1-5
CASRYPADRGRPNQPQHF
>TRBV29-1|TRBJ2-1
CSVDPGTSGRYNEQFF
>TRBV5-6|TRBJ1-5
CASSYGTQISNQPQHF
>TRBV4-3|TRBJ2-1
CASSQALGSGSLSNEQFF
>TRBV28|TRBJ1-3
CASRSEGAGNTIYF
>TRBV5-6|TRBJ1-2
CASSPRTIGYGYTF
>TRBV30|TRBJ2-5
CAWSQGVQETQYF
>TRBV10-3|TRBJ2-1
CAITQAEGDEQFF
>TRBV6-5|TRBJ2-7
CASPPGNYYEQYF
>TRBV7-9|TRBJ2-1
CASSSLVSFEGEQFF
>TRBV7-3|TRBJ1-1
CASSLDGGPPAEAFF
>TRBV6-4|TRBJ2-4
CASTKSARFAKNIQYF
>TRBV19|TRBJ2-3
CASVAGGTDTQYF
>TRBV7-9|TRBJ2-7
CASSSRLRGDEQYF
>TRBV6-1|TRBJ2-5
CASSEREETQYF
>TRBV28|TRBJ2-1
CASAVTSGSYNEQFF
>TRBV11-2|TRBJ2-1
CASSSLAGDSYNEQFF
>TRBV25-1|TRBJ2-5
CASSELSEMGTQYF
>TRBV7-8|TRBJ2-7
CASSLTRSYEQYF
>TRBV30|TRBJ1-1
CAWSLGQMNTEAFF
>TRBV9|TRBJ1-1
CASSPSPWRENTEAFF
>TRBV5-6|TRBJ2-4
CASSLGFTGKNIQYF
>TRBV6-5|TRBJ2-7
CASSRLAGDYEQYF
>TRBV5-1|TRBJ1-2
CASSLAATLNYGYTF
>TRBV4-1|TRBJ1-1
CASSRPRNTEAFF
>TRBV6-5|TRBJ1-1
CASRMDISNTEAFF
>TRBV6-1|TRBJ1-5
CASSLTVYQPQHF
>TRBV9|TRBJ2-1
CASSVGLAGEPQFF
>TRBV11-1|TRBJ2-7
CASSQTGTSGYEQYF
>TRBV5-1|TRBJ2-1
CASSLWGAGEVYNEQFF
>TRBV19|TRBJ2-7
CASSILGTGSYEQYF
>TRBV10-1|TRBJ2-7
CASSESGTQRQYF
>TRBV30|.
CAWSAGLAGVYEQYF
>TRBV4-3|TRBJ2-7
CASSPGSGTGSYEQYF
>TRBV9|TRBJ2-1
CASSATSGTYNEQFF
>TRBV9|TRBJ2-5
CASNEEGLAETQYF
>TRBV30|TRBJ2-3
CAWSAGRGTDTQYF
>TRBV6-5|TRBJ2-6
CASSYGGAGANVLTF